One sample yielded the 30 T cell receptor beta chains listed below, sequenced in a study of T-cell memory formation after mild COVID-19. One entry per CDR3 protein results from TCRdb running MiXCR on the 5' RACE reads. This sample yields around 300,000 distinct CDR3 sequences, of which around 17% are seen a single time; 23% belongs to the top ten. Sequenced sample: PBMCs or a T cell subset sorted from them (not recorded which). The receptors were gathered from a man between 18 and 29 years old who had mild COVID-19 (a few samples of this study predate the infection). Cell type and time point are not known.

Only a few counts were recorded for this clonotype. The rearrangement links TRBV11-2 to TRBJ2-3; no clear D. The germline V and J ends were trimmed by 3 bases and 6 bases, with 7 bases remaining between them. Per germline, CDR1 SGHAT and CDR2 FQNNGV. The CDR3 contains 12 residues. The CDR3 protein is CASSFADDTQYF. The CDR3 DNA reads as TGTGCCAGCAGCTTTGCCGATGATACGCAGTATTTT.

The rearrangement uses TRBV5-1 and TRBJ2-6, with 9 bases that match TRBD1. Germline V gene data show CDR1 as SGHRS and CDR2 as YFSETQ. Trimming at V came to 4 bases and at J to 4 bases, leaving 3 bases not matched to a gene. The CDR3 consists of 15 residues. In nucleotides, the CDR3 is TGCGCCAGCAGCCGGACAGGGGCCGGGGCCAACGTCCTGACTTTC. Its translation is CASSRTGAGANVLTF.

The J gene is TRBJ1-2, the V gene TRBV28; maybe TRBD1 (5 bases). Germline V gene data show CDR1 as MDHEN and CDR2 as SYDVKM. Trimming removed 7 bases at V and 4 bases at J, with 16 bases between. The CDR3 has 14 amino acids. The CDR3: CASTSWGTSYGYTF. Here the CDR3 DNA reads TGTGCCAGCACCTCTTGGGGGACGTCCTATGGCTACACCTTC.

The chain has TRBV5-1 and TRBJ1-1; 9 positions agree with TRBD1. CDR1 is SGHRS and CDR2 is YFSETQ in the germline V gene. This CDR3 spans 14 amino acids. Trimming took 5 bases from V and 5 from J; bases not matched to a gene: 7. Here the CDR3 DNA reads TGCGCCAGCAGACAGGACAGGGGAGTGACTGAAGCTTTCTTT. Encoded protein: CASRQDRGVTEAFF.

This CDR3 reads CASSGAGSHNEQFF. CDR3 nucleotides: TGTGCCAGCAGCGGCGCGGGGTCCCATAATGAGCAGTTCTTC. The chain has TRBV7-3 and TRBJ2-1, with D tentatively TRBD2 (6 bases). CDR3 size: 14 residues. Germline V gives CDR1 SGHTA, CDR2 FQGTGA. V lost 5 bases to trimming and J lost 7 bases, with 15 bases between them.

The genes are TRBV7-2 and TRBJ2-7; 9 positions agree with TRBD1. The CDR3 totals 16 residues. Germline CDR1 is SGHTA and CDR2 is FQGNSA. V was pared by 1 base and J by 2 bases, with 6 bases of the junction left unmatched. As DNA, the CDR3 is TGTGCCAGCAGCTTAGTCACAGGGGGCGAGCCCTACGAGCAGTACGTC. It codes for CASSLVTGGEPYEQYV.

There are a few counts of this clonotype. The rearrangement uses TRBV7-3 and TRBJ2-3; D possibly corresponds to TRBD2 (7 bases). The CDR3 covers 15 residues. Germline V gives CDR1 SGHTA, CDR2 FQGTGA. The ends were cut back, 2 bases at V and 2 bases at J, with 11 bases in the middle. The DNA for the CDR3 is TGTGCCAGCAGCTTATCCCGGGGGGCCACAGATACGCAGTATTTT. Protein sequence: CASSLSRGATDTQYF.

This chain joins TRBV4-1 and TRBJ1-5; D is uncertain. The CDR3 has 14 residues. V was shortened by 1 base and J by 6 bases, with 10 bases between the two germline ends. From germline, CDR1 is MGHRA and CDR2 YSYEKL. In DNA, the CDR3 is TGCGCCAGCAGCCAAGGGCCAGCTCGTCAGCCCCAGCATTTT. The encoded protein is CASSQGPARQPQHF.

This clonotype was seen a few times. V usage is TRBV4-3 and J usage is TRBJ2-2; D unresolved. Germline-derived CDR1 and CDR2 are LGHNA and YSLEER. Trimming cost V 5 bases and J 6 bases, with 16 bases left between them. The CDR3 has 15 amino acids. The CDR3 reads CASSSHVPHPGELFF. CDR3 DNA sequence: TGCGCCAGCAGCTCTCATGTCCCCCATCCCGGGGAGCTGTTTTTT.

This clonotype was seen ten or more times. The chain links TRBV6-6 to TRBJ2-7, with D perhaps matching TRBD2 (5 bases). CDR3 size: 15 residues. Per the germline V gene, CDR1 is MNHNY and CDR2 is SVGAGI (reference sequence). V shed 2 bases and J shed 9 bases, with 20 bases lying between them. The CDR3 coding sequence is TGTGCCAGCAGTTACGGGCGCCTTGGAGGTCGGCGGCAGTACGTC. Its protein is CASSYGRLGGRRQYV.

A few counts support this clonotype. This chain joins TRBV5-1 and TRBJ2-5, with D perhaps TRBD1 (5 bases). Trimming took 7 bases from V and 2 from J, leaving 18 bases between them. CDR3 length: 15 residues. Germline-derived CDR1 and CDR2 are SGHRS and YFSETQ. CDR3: CASQPYPGLQETQYF. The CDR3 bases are TGCGCCAGCCAACCCTATCCAGGGCTACAAGAGACCCAGTACTTC.

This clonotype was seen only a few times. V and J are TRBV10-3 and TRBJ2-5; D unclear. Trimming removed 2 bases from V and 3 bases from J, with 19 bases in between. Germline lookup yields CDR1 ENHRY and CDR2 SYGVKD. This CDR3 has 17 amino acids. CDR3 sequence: CAISEPGYWQFEETQYF. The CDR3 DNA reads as TGTGCCATCAGTGAGCCGGGTTATTGGCAGTTTGAAGAGACCCAGTACTTC.

CDR3 in amino acids: CASSAGPNQPQHF. CDR3 coding DNA: TGTGCCAGCAGTGCCGGGCCAAATCAGCCCCAGCATTTT. The chain is built from TRBV7-2 and TRBJ1-5; the D is unclear. Germline V gives CDR1 SGHTA, CDR2 FQGNSA. The V end lost 6 bases, the J end lost 4 bases, and 10 bases lay between the germline ends. The CDR3 contains 13 residues.

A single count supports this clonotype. As DNA, the CDR3 is TGTGCCAGCAGTTCGCAGGGCTTAGGGCAGCCCCAGCATTTT. This translates into CASSSQGLGQPQHF. The chain combines TRBV2 with TRBJ1-5; the D gene is possibly TRBD1 (5 bases). Trimming stripped 5 bases from V and 7 bases from J, with 15 bases between. Germline V gene sequence: CDR1 SNHLY, CDR2 FYNNEI. The CDR3 runs to 14 residues. The full variable domain, its missing parts supplied by reference TRBV2 and TRBJ1-5, is EPEVTQTPSHQVTQMGQEVILRCVPISNHLYFYWYRQILGQKVEFLVSFYNNEISEKSEIFDDQFSVERPDGSNFTLKIRSTKLEDSAMYFCASSSQGLGQPQHFGDGTRLSIL.

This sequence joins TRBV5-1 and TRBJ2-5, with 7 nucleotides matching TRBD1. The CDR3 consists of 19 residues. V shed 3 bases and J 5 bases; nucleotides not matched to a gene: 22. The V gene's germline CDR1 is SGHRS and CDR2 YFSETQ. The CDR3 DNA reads TGCGCCAGCAGCTCTTATTTCACAGGGGATTCCGCCCCCTCGGAGACCCAGTACTTC. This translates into CASSSYFTGDSAPSETQYF.

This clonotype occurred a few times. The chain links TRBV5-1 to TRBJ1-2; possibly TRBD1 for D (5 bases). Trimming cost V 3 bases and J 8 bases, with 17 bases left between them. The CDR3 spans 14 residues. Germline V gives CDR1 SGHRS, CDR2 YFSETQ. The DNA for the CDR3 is TGCGCCAGCAGCTCGCAGGGTGATTCGTACGGCTACACCTTC. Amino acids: CASSSQGDSYGYTF.

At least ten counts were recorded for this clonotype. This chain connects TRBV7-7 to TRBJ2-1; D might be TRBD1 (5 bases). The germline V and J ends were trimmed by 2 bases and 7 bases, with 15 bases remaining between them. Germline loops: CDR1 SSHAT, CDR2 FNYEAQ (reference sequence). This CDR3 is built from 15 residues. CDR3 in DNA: TGTGCCAGCAGCTTACAGGGTGGGAATGTGAATGAGCAGTTCTTC. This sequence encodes CASSLQGGNVNEQFF.

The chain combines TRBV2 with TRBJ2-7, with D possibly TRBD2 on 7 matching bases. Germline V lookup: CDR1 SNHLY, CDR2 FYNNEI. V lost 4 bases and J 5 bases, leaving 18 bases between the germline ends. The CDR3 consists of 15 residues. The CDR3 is CASSGRAGALNEQYF. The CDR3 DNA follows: TGTGCCAGCAGTGGGCGTGCGGGGGCCCTAAACGAGCAGTACTTC.

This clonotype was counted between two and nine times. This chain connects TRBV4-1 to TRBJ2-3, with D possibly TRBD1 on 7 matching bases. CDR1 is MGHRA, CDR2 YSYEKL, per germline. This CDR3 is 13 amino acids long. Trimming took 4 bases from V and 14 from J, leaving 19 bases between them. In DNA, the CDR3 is TGCGCCAGCAGCCCAGGGGGGAGGATTCATTCGTATTTT. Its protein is CASSPGGRIHSYF.

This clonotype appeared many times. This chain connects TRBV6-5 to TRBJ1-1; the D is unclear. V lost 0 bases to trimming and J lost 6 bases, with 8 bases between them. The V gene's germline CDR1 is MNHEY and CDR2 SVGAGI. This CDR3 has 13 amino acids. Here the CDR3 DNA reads TGTGCCAGCAGTTACTCGATTGGATCTGAAGCTTTCTTT. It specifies CASSYSIGSEAFF.

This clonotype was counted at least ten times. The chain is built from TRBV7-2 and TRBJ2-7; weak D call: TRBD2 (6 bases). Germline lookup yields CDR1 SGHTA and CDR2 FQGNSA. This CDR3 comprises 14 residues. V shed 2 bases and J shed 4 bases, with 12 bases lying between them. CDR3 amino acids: CASSLWDSSYEQYF. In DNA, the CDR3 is TGTGCCAGCAGCTTATGGGACTCCTCGTACGAGCAGTACTTC.

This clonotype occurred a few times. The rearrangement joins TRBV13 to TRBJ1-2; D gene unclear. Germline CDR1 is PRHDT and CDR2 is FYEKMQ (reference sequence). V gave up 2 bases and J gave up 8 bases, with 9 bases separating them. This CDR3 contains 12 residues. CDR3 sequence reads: CASSLRREGYTF. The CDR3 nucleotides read TGTGCCAGCAGCTTAAGGCGAGAAGGCTACACCTTC.

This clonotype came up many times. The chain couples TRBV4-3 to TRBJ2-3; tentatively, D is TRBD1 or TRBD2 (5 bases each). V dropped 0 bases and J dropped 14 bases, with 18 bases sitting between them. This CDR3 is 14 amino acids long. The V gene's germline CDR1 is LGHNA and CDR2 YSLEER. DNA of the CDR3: TGCGCCAGCAGCCAAGACTCCGTTACGGGGCCTGGGTATTTT. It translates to CASSQDSVTGPGYF.

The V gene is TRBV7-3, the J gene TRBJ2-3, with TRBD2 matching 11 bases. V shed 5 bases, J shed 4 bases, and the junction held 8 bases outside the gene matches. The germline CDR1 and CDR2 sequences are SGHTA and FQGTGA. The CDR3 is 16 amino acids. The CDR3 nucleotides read TGTGCCAGCAGCGGGGTAGCGGGGGGGCCCCCAGATACGCAGTATTTT. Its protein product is CASSGVAGGPPDTQYF.

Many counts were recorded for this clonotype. CDR3: CASSQDGTSGGETQYF. The CDR3 nucleotides are TGTGCCAGCAGCCAAGATGGGACTAGCGGGGGAGAGACCCAGTACTTC. The J gene is TRBJ2-5, the V gene TRBV4-2; 14 bases fit TRBD2. Looked up from germline, CDR1 is LGHNA and CDR2 is YNFKEQ. This CDR3 has 16 residues. V was clipped by 0 bases and J by 4 bases; unmatched bases: 1.

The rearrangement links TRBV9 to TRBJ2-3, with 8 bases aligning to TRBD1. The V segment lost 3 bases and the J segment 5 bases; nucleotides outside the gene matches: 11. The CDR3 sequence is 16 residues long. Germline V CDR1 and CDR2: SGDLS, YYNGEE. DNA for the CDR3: TGTGCCAGCAGCGCCCCCGGACAGGGTGGAGGAGATACGCAGTATTTT. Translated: CASSAPGQGGGDTQYF. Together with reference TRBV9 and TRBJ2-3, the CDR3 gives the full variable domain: DSGVTQTPKHLITATGQRVTLRCSPRSGDLSVYWYQQSLDQGLQFLIQYYNGEERAKGNILERFSAQQFPDLHSELNLSSLELGDSALYFCASSAPGQGGGDTQYFGPGTRLTVL.

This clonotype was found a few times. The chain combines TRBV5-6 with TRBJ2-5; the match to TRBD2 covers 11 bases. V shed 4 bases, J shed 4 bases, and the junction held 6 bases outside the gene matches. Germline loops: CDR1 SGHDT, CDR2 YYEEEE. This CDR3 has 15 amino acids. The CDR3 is CASSQTSGDRETQYF. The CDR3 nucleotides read TGTGCCAGCAGCCAGACTAGCGGGGACCGAGAGACCCAGTACTTC.

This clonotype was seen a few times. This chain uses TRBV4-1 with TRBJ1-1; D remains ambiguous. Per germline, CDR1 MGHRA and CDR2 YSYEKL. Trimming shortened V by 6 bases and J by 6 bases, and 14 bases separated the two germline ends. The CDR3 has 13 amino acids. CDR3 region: CASSSREVAEAFF. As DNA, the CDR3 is TGCGCCAGCAGTAGTAGGGAAGTTGCTGAAGCTTTCTTT.

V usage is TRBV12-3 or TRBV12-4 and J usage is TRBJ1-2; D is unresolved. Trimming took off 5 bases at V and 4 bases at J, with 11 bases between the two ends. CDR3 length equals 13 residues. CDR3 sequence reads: CASSVGPTYGYTF. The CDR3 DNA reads TGTGCCAGCAGTGTAGGACCGACCTATGGCTACACCTTC.

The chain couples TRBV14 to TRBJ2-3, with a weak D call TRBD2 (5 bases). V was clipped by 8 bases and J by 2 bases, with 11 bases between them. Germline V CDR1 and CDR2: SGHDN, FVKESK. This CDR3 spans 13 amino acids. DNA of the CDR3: TGTGCCAGCGGCGCGGGCCTCACAGATACGCAGTATTTT. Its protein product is CASGAGLTDTQYF.